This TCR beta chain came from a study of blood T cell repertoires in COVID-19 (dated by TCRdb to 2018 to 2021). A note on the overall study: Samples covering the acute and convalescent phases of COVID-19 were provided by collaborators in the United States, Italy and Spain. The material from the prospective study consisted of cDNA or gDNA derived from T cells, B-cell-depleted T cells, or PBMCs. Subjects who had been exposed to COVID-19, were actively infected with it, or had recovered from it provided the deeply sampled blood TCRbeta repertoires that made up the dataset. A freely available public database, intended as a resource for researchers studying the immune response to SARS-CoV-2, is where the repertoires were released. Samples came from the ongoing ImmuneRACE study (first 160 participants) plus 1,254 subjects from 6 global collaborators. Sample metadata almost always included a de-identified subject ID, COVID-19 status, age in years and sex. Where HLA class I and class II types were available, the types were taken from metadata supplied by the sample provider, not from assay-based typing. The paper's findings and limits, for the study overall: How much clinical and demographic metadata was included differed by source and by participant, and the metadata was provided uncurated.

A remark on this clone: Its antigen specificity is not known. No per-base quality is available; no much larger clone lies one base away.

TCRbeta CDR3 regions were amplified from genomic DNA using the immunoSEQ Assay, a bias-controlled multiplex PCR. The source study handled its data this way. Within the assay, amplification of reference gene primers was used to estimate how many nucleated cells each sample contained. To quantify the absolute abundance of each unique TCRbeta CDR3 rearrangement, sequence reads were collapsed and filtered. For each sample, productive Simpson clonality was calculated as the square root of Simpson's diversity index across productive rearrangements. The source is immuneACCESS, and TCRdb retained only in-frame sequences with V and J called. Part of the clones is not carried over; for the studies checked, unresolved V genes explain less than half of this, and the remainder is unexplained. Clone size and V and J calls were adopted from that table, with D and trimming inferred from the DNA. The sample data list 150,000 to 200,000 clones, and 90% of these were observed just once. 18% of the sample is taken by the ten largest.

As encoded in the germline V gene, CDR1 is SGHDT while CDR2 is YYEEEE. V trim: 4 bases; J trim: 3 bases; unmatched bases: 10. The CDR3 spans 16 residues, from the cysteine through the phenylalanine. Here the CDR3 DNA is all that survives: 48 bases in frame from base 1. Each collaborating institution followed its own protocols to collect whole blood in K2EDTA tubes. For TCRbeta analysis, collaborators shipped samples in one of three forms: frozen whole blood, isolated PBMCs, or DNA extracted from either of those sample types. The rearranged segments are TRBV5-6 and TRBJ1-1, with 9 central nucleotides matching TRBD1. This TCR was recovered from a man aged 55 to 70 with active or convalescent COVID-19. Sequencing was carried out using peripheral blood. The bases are TGTGCCAGCAGCCGAAAGGACAGGGGTCGGCACACTGAAGCTTTCTTT. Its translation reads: CASSRKDRGRHTEAFF.